Listed here are 5 T cell receptor beta chains from one sample, sequenced in a study of cytomegalovirus exposure and HLA in healthy donors. This table comes from immunoSEQ multiplex PCR, and its TCRdb copy is limited to in-frame clones, with some not included. The sample comprises approximately 60,000 clones, 95% of which are singletons, and 6.5% to 9% rests with the top ten. The sequencing input was PBMCs. Receptors originate from a woman younger than 30 in good health and CMV-seropositive.

This chain joins TRBV11-2 and TRBJ1-1; D not resolved. This CDR3 has 13 amino acids. Germline values: CDR1 SGHAT, CDR2 FQNNGV. V lost 4 bases and J 10 bases, leaving 16 bases between the germline ends. The CDR3 region is CASSSVTPVGAFF. CDR3 DNA: TGTGCCAGCAGCTCCGTCACCCCGGTTGGAGCTTTCTTT.

The CDR3 loop is CASSLGRQHYNEQFF. In nucleotides, the CDR3 is TGCGCCAGCAGCTTGGGGCGGCAGCACTACAATGAGCAGTTCTTC. The chain uses TRBV5-1 and TRBJ2-1; unclear D gene. Trimming took 0 bases from V and 3 from J, leaving 10 bases between them. This CDR3 has 15 residues. Germline loops: CDR1 SGHRS, CDR2 YFSETQ.

This clone was seen once. The genes are TRBV5-1 and TRBJ2-7; D possibly corresponds to TRBD1 (6 bases). Trimming took off 0 bases at V and 4 bases at J, with 11 bases between the two ends. CDR1 is SGHRS and CDR2 is YFSETQ in the germline V gene. CDR3 length: 14 amino acids. The CDR3 loop is CASSLEDRFYEQYF. CDR3 coding DNA: TGCGCCAGCAGCTTGGAGGACAGATTTTACGAGCAGTACTTC.

The chain combines TRBV2 with TRBJ1-6, with D perhaps matching TRBD1 (5 bases). Germline assignment: CDR1 SNHLY and CDR2 FYNNEI. There are 18 residues in the CDR3. V lost 7 bases and J lost 0, with 19 bases in between. The CDR3 spells CASNKWRGISSYNSPLHF. Here the CDR3 DNA reads TGTGCCAGCAATAAATGGAGGGGAATTAGCTCCTATAATTCACCCCTCCACTTT.

V gene TRBV4-2 combines with J gene TRBJ1-5; D remains unclear. This CDR3 region has 15 residues. Germline-derived CDR1 and CDR2 are LGHNA and YNFKEQ. Trimming cost V 4 bases and J 6 bases, with 16 bases left between them. This CDR3 reads CASSLGPGEGQPQHF. DNA of the CDR3: TGTGCCAGCAGCCTTGGGCCGGGAGAGGGTCAGCCCCAGCATTTT.